A single sample gave rise to the 24 T cell receptor beta chains below, sequenced in a study of TIL therapy for anti-PD-1-resistant metastatic lung cancer. The time point was: pre-treatment sample, taken before nivolumab and TIL therapy. The libraries were made with immunoSEQ v3. Repertoires were generated with immunoSEQ multiplex PCR, while TCRdb's copy carries only in-frame clones and drops some. This table has about 50,000 clones, roughly 85% appearing once. The sequencing used blood, collected at baseline. All receptors come from a woman aged 25 to 80 with non-small cell lung cancer.

This chain uses TRBV11-2 with TRBJ2-2; D ambiguous. Trimming took 0 bases from V and 5 from J, leaving 4 bases between them. The CDR3 is 13 residues long. Germline assignment: CDR1 SGHAT and CDR2 FQNNGV. Here the CDR3 reads CASSLEGTGELFF. The DNA for the CDR3 is TGTGCCAGCAGCTTAGAGGGGACCGGGGAGCTGTTTTTT. Filled out from reference TRBV11-2 and TRBJ2-2, the complete variable domain reads EAGVAQSPRYKIIEKRQSVAFWCNPISGHATLYWYQQILGQGPKLLIQFQNNGVVDDSQLPKDRFSAERLKGVDSTLKIQPAKLEDSAVYLCASSLEGTGELFFGEGSRLTVL.

The chain has TRBV5-4 and TRBJ2-2, with D tentatively TRBD1 (5 bases). Germline V gene sequence: CDR1 SGHNT, CDR2 YYREEE (reference sequence). The CDR3 length is 16 residues. Between the trimmed V and J ends, which lost 2 bases and 4 bases, there was a span of 15 bases. The CDR3 DNA sequence: TGTGCCAGCAGCTTTCTGGGCCAGGGCCTCACCGGGGAGCTGTTTTTT. Translated: CASSFLGQGLTGELFF. Complete variable domain (other parts from reference TRBV5-4 and TRBJ2-2): ETGVTQSPTHLIKTRGQQVTLRCSSQSGHNTVSWYQQALGQGPQFIFQYYREEENGRGNFPPRFSGLQFPNYSSELNVNALELDDSALYLCASSFLGQGLTGELFFGEGSRLTVL.

V is TRBV15 and J is TRBJ2-3; D not certain. Germline loops: CDR1 LNHNV, CDR2 YYDKDF (reference sequence). The CDR3 covers 13 residues. Trimming took off 3 bases at V and 6 bases at J, with 10 bases between the two ends. CDR3 protein: CATSSHDGDTQYF. Here the CDR3 DNA reads TGTGCCACCAGCAGTCATGACGGCGATACGCAGTATTTT.

V gene TRBV16 combines with J gene TRBJ1-1; no firm D call. V was trimmed by 0 bases and J by 1 base, leaving 9 bases between them. CDR1 and CDR2 (germline): KGHSY, FQNENV. The CDR3 consists of 15 residues. CDR3 DNA: TGTGCCAGCAGCCAATCGGGCAGGAGGAACACTGAAGCTTTCTTT. The encoded protein is CASSQSGRRNTEAFF.

The CDR3 region is CASSWGLVGDITYEQYF. CDR3 nucleotide sequence: TGTGCCAGCAGCTGGGGACTAGTCGGGGACATAACCTACGAGCAGTACTTC. The gene calls are TRBV28 and TRBJ2-7; 8 bases align to TRBD2. V gave up 6 bases and J gave up 2 bases; unmatched junction bases: 15. This CDR3 is 17 amino acids long. Looked up from germline, CDR1 is MDHEN and CDR2 is SYDVKM.

The chain couples TRBV5-6 to TRBJ2-5, with TRBD1 identical over 12 bases. There are 14 residues in the CDR3. Germline V lookup: CDR1 SGHDT, CDR2 YYEEEE. Trimming cost V 4 bases and J 11 bases; bases outside gene matches: 9. CDR3 loop: CASSVGQGAKEQYF. The CDR3 DNA reads TGTGCCAGCAGCGTGGGACAGGGGGCGAAAGAGCAGTACTTC.

The chain couples TRBV5-1 to TRBJ2-5; either TRBD1 or TRBD2 may fit D (5 bases each). The CDR3 consists of 14 residues. V lost 6 bases to trimming and J lost 0 bases, with 12 bases between them. The germline V gene encodes CDR1 SGHRS and CDR2 YFSETQ. CDR3 sequence reads: CASTLVGDQETQYF. CDR3 bases: TGCGCCAGCACCCTGGTGGGGGACCAAGAGACCCAGTACTTC.

The V gene is TRBV7-8, the J gene TRBJ1-1, with D possibly TRBD1 on 6 matching bases. This CDR3 contains 15 residues. V was pared by 4 bases and J by 4 bases, with 16 bases between. Germline values: CDR1 SGHVS, CDR2 FQNEAQ. This CDR3 is CASSYTGSAGTEAFF. CDR3 nucleotides: TGTGCCAGCAGCTATACAGGGTCCGCCGGCACTGAAGCTTTCTTT. Looking up the rest from reference TRBV7-8 and TRBJ1-1 gives the full variable domain: GAGVSQSPRYKVAKRGQDVALRCDPISGHVSLFWYQQALGQGPEFLTYFQNEAQLDKSGLPSDRFFAERPEGSVSTLKIQRTQQEDSAVYLCASSYTGSAGTEAFFGQGTRLTVV.

The V call is TRBV5-1, the J call TRBJ2-5; 7 bases line up with TRBD2. After removal of 2 bases from V and 5 bases from J, the junction contained 3 bases not matched to a gene. Germline assignment: CDR1 SGHRS and CDR2 YFSETQ. The CDR3 extends over 13 amino acids. Here the CDR3 DNA reads TGCGCCAGCAGCTTAGGCGGGAGCGAGACCCAGTACTTC. Its translation is CASSLGGSETQYF.

This chain connects TRBV15 to TRBJ1-2; D remains unclear. Per the germline V gene, CDR1 is LNHNV and CDR2 is YYDKDF (reference sequence). The CDR3 consists of 16 residues. Trimming removed 1 base at V and 2 bases at J, with 14 bases between. The CDR3 DNA sequence: TGTGCCACCAGCAGAGCAGAAAACAGTTTCAACTATGGCTACACCTTC. This codes for CATSRAENSFNYGYTF.

This sequence joins TRBV4-1 and TRBJ1-4; the match to TRBD1 covers 9 bases. The CDR3 is made up of 16 amino acids. Germline V gene data show CDR1 as MGHRA and CDR2 as YSYEKL. Losses at the gene ends were 6 bases for V and 8 bases for J; bases not matched to a gene: 13. In nucleotides, the CDR3 is TGCGCCAGCAGGAAAGGAGCGGGACAGGGAGAGGAAAAACTGTTTTTT. Amino acid sequence: CASRKGAGQGEEKLFF.

The CDR3 sequence: CASSLGGTGGNYGYTF. DNA of the CDR3: TGTGCCAGCAGCTTAGGCGGGACAGGGGGGAACTATGGCTACACCTTC. The chain recombines TRBV7-8 with TRBJ1-2, with 11 positions matching TRBD1. This CDR3 comprises 16 residues. Germline trimming cut 1 base from V and 2 bases from J; bases unmatched to any gene: 3. Germline CDR1 SGHVS, CDR2 FQNEAQ.

This clone was seen once. The DNA of the CDR3 is TGTGCCAGTAGCCAACCCCCGGGACAGGGCTACAATGAGCAGTTCTTC. It encodes CASSQPPGQGYNEQFF. This rearrangement joins TRBV19 to TRBJ2-1; 9 bases map to TRBD1. CDR1 is LNHDA, CDR2 SQIVND, per germline (reference sequence). The CDR3 runs 16 residues. The J segment lost 3 bases and the V segment lost 6 bases, leaving 9 bases of the junction unmatched.

In DNA form, the CDR3 reads TGTGCCAGCAGCTTAGTCGCGGGGGGCTACGAGCAGTACTTC. This codes for CASSLVAGGYEQYF. The V call is TRBV11-2, the J call TRBJ2-7; the match to TRBD2 covers 8 bases. CDR3 length: 14 amino acids. Trimming cost V 1 base and J 3 bases; bases outside gene matches: 2. The germline V gene has CDR1 SGHAT and CDR2 FQNNGV.

V gene TRBV5-4 combines with J gene TRBJ2-5; D gene unclear. Deletions cut 4 bases from V and 2 bases from J, with 9 bases between. The CDR3 length is 13 residues. Germline V gives CDR1 SGHNT, CDR2 YYREEE (reference sequence). The chain's CDR3 is CASSLNGQETQYF. The CDR3 DNA follows: TGTGCCAGCAGCCTGAATGGTCAAGAGACCCAGTACTTC.

In this sample, this clone turned up a few times. This chain uses TRBV6-5 with TRBJ2-5; TRBD2 might be the D (5 bases). This CDR3 contains 11 residues. Germline loops: CDR1 MNHEY, CDR2 SVGAGI. V lost 10 bases to trimming and J lost 3 bases, with 9 bases between them. As DNA, the CDR3 is TGTGCCACCTCGAGGGAAGAGACCCAGTACTTC. It codes for CATSREETQYF.

The rearrangement joins TRBV19 to TRBJ2-1; D possibly corresponds to TRBD1 (6 bases). Trimming removed 6 bases from V and 0 bases from J, with 12 bases in between. CDR3 length: 15 amino acids. The germline CDR1 and CDR2 sequences are LNHDA and SQIVND (reference sequence). The CDR3 DNA reads as TGTGCCAGTAGCGACAGGAGGAGCTCCTACAATGAGCAGTTCTTC. Encoded protein: CASSDRRSSYNEQFF.

The rearrangement joins TRBV18 to TRBJ2-2; D could derive from TRBD1 or TRBD2 (5 bases each). The CDR3 extends over 16 amino acids. Germline V gene lookup returns CDR1 KGHSH and CDR2 LQKENI. V lost 1 base and J lost 4, with 13 bases in between. CDR3 nucleotides: TGTGCCAGCTCACCACAGGGGAGCCTACCCACCGGGGAGCTGTTTTTT. Translation: CASSPQGSLPTGELFF.

The chain links TRBV18 to TRBJ1-3, with D unresolved. The V gene's germline CDR1 is KGHSH and CDR2 LQKENI. V lost 0 bases to trimming and J lost 4 bases, with 10 bases between them. The CDR3 runs 15 residues. The CDR3 region is CASSPPFPLGNTIYF. The CDR3 DNA follows: TGTGCCAGCTCACCACCGTTTCCATTAGGAAACACCATATATTTT.

DNA of the CDR3: TGTGCCAGCAGCCCCGGACAGGGGGAAGAGACCCAGTACTTC. This translates into CASSPGQGEETQYF. The chain joins TRBV9 to TRBJ2-5; 10 nucleotides match TRBD1. The V and J ends lost 4 bases and 3 bases, in that order; junction bases with no gene match: 3. The CDR3 spans 14 residues. Germline values: CDR1 SGDLS, CDR2 YYNGEE. Drawing the rest from reference TRBV9 and TRBJ2-5, the complete variable domain is DSGVTQTPKHLITATGQRVTLRCSPRSGDLSVYWYQQSLDQGLQFLIQYYNGEERAKGNILERFSAQQFPDLHSELNLSSLELGDSALYFCASSPGQGEETQYFGPGTRLLVL.

In its sample, this clone was seen a few times. This chain connects TRBV11-2 to TRBJ1-1, with D uncertain. Germline CDR1 SGHAT, CDR2 FQNNGV. CDR3 length equals 13 residues. V lost 0 bases and J 1 base, leaving 3 bases between the germline ends. This CDR3 is CASSLERNTEAFF. The CDR3 DNA sequence: TGTGCCAGCAGCTTAGAGAGGAACACTGAAGCTTTCTTT.

This clone was detected once. This rearrangement joins TRBV19 to TRBJ2-6; no reliable D call. Germline V CDR1 and CDR2: LNHDA, SQIVND (reference sequence). Trimming took 3 bases from V and 2 from J, leaving 11 bases between them. This CDR3 is 16 amino acids long. CDR3 loop: CASSIQWLAGANVLTF. The CDR3 nucleotides are TGTGCCAGTAGTATCCAGTGGCTTGCTGGGGCCAACGTCCTGACTTTC.

The rearrangement links TRBV6-1 to TRBJ1-5; 8 nucleotides match TRBD1. The CDR3 extends over 15 amino acids. Trimming took 2 bases from V and 5 from J; bases not matched to a gene: 5. CDR1 and CDR2 from the germline V gene are MNHNS and SASEGT. CDR3 nucleotide sequence: TGTGCCAGCAGTGAACTAGGACAGGGCTATCAGCCCCAGCATTTT. Amino acid sequence: CASSELGQGYQPQHF.

The chain uses TRBV6-1 and TRBJ2-7, with 12 bases aligning to TRBD2. Looked up from germline, CDR1 is MNHNS and CDR2 is SASEGT. Trimming removed 3 bases from V and 10 bases from J; junction bases left unmatched: 10. The CDR3 spans 15 residues. The CDR3 protein is CASSDPLAGGQIQYF. The CDR3 nucleotides are TGTGCCAGCAGTGACCCACTAGCGGGGGGCCAGATACAGTACTTC.